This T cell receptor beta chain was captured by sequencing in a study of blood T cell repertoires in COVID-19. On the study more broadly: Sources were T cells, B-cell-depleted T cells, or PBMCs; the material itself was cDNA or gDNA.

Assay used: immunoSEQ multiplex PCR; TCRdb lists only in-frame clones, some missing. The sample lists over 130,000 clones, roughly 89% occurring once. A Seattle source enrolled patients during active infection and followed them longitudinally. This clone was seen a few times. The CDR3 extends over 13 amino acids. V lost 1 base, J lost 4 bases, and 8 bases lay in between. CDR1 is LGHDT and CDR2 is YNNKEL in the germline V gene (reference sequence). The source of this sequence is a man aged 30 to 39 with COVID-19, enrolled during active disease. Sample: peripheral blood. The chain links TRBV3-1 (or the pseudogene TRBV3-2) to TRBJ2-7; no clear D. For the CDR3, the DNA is TGTGCCAGCAGCCAAGCCCCGGTGTACGAGCAGTACTTC. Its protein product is CASSQAPVYEQYF.